The 6 T cell receptor beta chains in this list originate from one sample, sequenced in a study of human T cells and chemical hapten exposure (dated by TCRdb to the early 2020s). Libraries came from RACE. The sequencer was a NextSeq 500. TCRdb redid the processing of the public reads, applying fastp at Q25 and MiXCR, and retained in-frame beta chains. Records with the same CDR3 protein are collapsed into one entry carrying the most frequent genes and DNA. Here the sample has around 360,000 distinct CDR3 sequences; 6% to 7% occur a single time. The ten largest clonotypes hold more than 5.5% of the sample. In the paper's terms, the time point label means: patch test 2, 6 weeks after DPC sensitization. The sample's treatment or condition label, decoded: therapeutic diphenylcyclopropenone sensitization with weekly scalp DPC. Specimen: whole blood, collected in connection with sensitization to the hapten diphenylcyclopropenone (DPC). These receptors were collected from a woman under 30 with alopecia areata. Some clones in this sample may be carry-over from other donors' samples.

This clonotype has at least ten counts. This chain links TRBV9 with TRBJ2-3; 12 bases are shared with TRBD2. In germline, CDR1 is SGDLS, CDR2 YYNGEE. V lost 0 bases, J lost 1 base, and 0 bases stayed unmatched. This CDR3 is built from 16 residues. The CDR3 loop is CASSVGLAGGTDTQYF. Here the CDR3 DNA reads TGTGCCAGCAGCGTAGGACTAGCGGGGGGCACAGATACGCAGTATTTT.

This clonotype has a handful of counts. This chain joins TRBV27 and TRBJ2-3, with 7 positions matching TRBD1. V dropped 3 bases and J dropped 4; count of bases not matched to a gene: 19. The CDR3 is made up of 19 amino acids. In germline, CDR1 is MNHEY, CDR2 SMNVEV (reference sequence). CDR3 DNA: TGTGCCAGCAGTTTGCCTACCCGACAGGGTTCTTCCAGGCCAGATACGCAGTATTTT. Translated, it gives CASSLPTRQGSSRPDTQYF.

This clonotype was seen repeatedly, ten times or more. This chain joins TRBV18 and TRBJ1-5, with 10 bases lining up with TRBD1. The V segment lost 8 bases and the J segment 4 bases; nucleotides outside the gene matches: 5. The germline V gene encodes CDR1 KGHSH and CDR2 LQKENI. CDR3 length equals 14 residues. The chain's CDR3 is CASSPGQGNQPQHF. The CDR3 nucleotides are TGTGCCAGCAGCCCGGGACAGGGGAATCAGCCCCAGCATTTT.

This chain joins TRBV11-1 and TRBJ1-1; tentatively, D is TRBD1 (5 bases). V was cut by 1 base and J by 6 bases, with 15 bases left in between. CDR3 size: 15 residues. Germline CDR1 and CDR2: SGHAT and FQDESV (reference sequence). CDR3 amino acids: CASSLVSGRGAEAFF. The DNA of the CDR3 is TGTGCCAGCAGCTTAGTGTCCGGGAGAGGGGCTGAAGCTTTCTTT.

The chain is built from TRBV7-3 and TRBJ2-5; no reliable D call. The germline V gene has CDR1 SGHTA and CDR2 FQGTGA. V lost 3 bases and J 5 bases, leaving 10 bases between the germline ends. The CDR3 sequence is 13 residues long. The CDR3, as DNA: TGTGCCAGCAGCTTGTTTATGAGGGAGACCCAGTACTTC. This translates into CASSLFMRETQYF. The full variable domain, completed using reference TRBV7-3 and TRBJ2-5, is GAGVSQTPSNKVTEKGKYVELRCDPISGHTALYWYRQSLGQGPEFLIYFQGTGAADDSGLPNDRFFAVRPEGSVSTLKIQRTERGDSAVYLCASSLFMRETQYFGPGTRLLVL.

This clonotype was counted a few times. Relative to the germline gene, one junction end is altered; a read error may explain this. The chain is built from TRBV20-1 and TRBJ2-3, with 11 positions matching TRBD2. This CDR3 has 13 residues. Germline CDR1 reads DFQATT; CDR2 reads SNEGSKA (reference sequence). The CDR3 protein is CSARFLAGGHGVF. CDR3 coding DNA: TGCAGTGCTAGATTCCTAGCGGGGGGCCATGGGGTTTTT.